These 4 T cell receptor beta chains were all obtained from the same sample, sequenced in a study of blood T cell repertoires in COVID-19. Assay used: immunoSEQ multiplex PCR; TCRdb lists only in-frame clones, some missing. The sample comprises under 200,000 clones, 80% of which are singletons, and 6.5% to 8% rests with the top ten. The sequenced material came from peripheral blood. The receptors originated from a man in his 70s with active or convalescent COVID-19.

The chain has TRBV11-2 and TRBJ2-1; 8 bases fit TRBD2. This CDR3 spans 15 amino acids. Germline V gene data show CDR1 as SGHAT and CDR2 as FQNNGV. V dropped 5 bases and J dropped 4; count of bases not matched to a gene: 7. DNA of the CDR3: TGTGCCAGCAGCGTGCTAGTAGCGGGGTACAATGAGCAGTTCTTC. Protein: CASSVLVAGYNEQFF.

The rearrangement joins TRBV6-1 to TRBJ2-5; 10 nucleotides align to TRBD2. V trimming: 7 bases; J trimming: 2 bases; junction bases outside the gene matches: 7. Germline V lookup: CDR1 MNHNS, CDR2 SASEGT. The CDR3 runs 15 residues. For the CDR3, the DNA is TGTGCCAGCAACAAAGCGGGAGGGGGGCAAGAGACCCAGTACTTC. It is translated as CASNKAGGGQETQYF.

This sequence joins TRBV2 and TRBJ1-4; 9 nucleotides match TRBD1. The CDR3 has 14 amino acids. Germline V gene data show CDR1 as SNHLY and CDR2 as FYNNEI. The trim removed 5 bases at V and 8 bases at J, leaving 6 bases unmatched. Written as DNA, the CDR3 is TGTGCCAGCAGTACCGGAACAGGGGGCGAAAAACTGTTTTTT. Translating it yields CASSTGTGGEKLFF.

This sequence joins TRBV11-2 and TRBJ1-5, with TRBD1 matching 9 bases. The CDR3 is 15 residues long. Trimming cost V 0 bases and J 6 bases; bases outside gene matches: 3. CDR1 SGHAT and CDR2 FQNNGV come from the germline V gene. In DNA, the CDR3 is TGTGCCAGCAGCTTAGACGGGACAGGGTTTCAGCCCCAGCATTTT. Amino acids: CASSLDGTGFQPQHF.